Shown below are 27 T cell receptor beta chains from a single sample sequenced in a study of vaccination and CD4 T cells after COVID-19. Described treatment: approximately 11-day PBMC culture with coronavirus spike peptide pools or control peptides (ViraFEST assay). These TCRs' antigens remain unknown. Cultured CD4+ T-cell DNA underwent Oncomine TCR Beta short-read sequencing. TCRdb analysed the PCR reads with MiXCR anew, one entry per CDR3 protein. The table has over 6,500 distinct CDR3 sequences, roughly 69% seen once; the top ten hold approximately 17%. Material for sequencing was CD4+ T cells from blood, cultured in vitro. All receptors derive from a human donor who had recovered from COVID-19.

Comments on this clonotype: A junction end diverges from the germline sequence, so it may reflect a read error. The chain carries TRBV7-3 and TRBJ2-3; TRBD1 or TRBD2 may be the D gene (5 bases each). The length of the CDR3 is 13 residues. Germline V gives CDR1 SGHTA, CDR2 FQGTGA. The CDR3 coding sequence is TGCGCCAGCAGCCAAGATGGGGGTAGCCCGCAGTATTTT. As protein: CASSQDGGSPQYF.

The chain joins TRBV7-2 to TRBJ2-7; TRBD2 is a possible D gene (6 bases). Trimming pared 2 bases from V and 0 bases from J, leaving 11 bases between. The V gene's germline CDR1 is SGHTA and CDR2 FQGNSA. This CDR3 region has 15 residues. CDR3 sequence reads: CASSLNGGSSYEQYF. In DNA form, the CDR3 reads TGTGCCAGCAGCTTAAATGGGGGGAGCTCCTACGAGCAGTACTTC.

The chain joins TRBV15 to TRBJ1-2; possible D gene TRBD1, 5 bases. Germline V gene sequence: CDR1 LNHNV, CDR2 YYDKDF (reference sequence). Between the trimmed V and J ends, which lost 5 bases and 5 bases, there was a span of 18 bases. CDR3 size: 15 residues. CDR3 coding DNA: TGTGCCACCAGCCCAGATTTGGGGGTTGGGTATGGCTACACCTTC. Protein: CATSPDLGVGYGYTF.

This clonotype was observed a single time. This rearrangement joins TRBV19 to TRBJ2-3, with no clear D. The CDR3 runs to 12 residues. V was trimmed by 3 bases and J by 4 bases, leaving 5 bases between them. The germline gives CDR1 LNHDA, CDR2 SQIVND (reference sequence). The CDR3 DNA follows: TGTGCCAGTAGTATTAGGGCAGATACGCAGTATTTT. Translated: CASSIRADTQYF. Based on the CDR3 plus reference TRBV19 and TRBJ2-3, the full variable domain is DGGITQSPKYLFRKEGQNVTLSCEQNLNHDAMYWYRQDPGQGLRLIYYSQIVNDFQKGDIAEGYSVSREKKESFPLTVTSAQKNPTAFYLCASSIRADTQYFGPGTRLTVL.

In this sample, this clonotype turned up a few times. The chain carries TRBV15 and TRBJ2-7; 9 bases fit TRBD1. After removal of 4 bases from V and 6 bases from J, the junction contained 7 bases not matched to a gene. Germline V gene sequence: CDR1 LNHNV, CDR2 YYDKDF (reference sequence). The CDR3 covers 14 residues. This CDR3 reads CATSIGTGPFEQYF. The CDR3 coding sequence is TGTGCCACCAGCATTGGGACAGGGCCTTTCGAGCAGTACTTC.

This clonotype was seen a handful of times. V is TRBV7-9 and J is TRBJ2-2; TRBD2 matches 9 bases. V dropped 5 bases and J dropped 2; count of bases not matched to a gene: 6. Per germline, CDR1 SEHNR and CDR2 FQNEAQ (reference sequence). The CDR3 totals 16 residues. The CDR3 nucleotides read TGTGCCAGCAGCCCGCCTAGCGGGACTAACACCGGGGAGCTGTTTTTT. Translating it yields CASSPPSGTNTGELFF.

V gene TRBV7-2 combines with J gene TRBJ2-3; 8 bases map to TRBD1. Trimming removed 0 bases from V and 1 base from J; junction bases left unmatched: 0. Germline V CDR1 and CDR2: SGHTA, FQGNSA. The CDR3 totals 15 residues. The CDR3 nucleotides are TGTGCCAGCAGCTTAGCCAGGGGGCGCACAGATACGCAGTATTTT. It encodes CASSLARGRTDTQYF.

The rearrangement joins TRBV20-1 to TRBJ1-1, with D possibly being TRBD1 (5 bases). Germline V gives CDR1 DFQATT, CDR2 SNEGSKA (reference sequence). Trimming removed 0 bases at V and 6 bases at J, with 11 bases between. This CDR3 spans 13 amino acids. The CDR3 loop is CSARDTDISEAFF. The CDR3 nucleotides are TGCAGTGCTAGAGATACGGACATCTCTGAAGCTTTCTTT.

This clonotype was counted only a few times. The chain uses TRBV5-8 and TRBJ2-1, with 9 bases lining up with TRBD2. Germline assignment: CDR1 SGHTS and CDR2 YDEGEE. Losses at the gene ends were 2 bases for V and 7 bases for J; bases not matched to a gene: 4. The CDR3 length is 14 residues. CDR3 region: CASSFGGRENEQFF. CDR3 sequence (DNA): TGTGCCAGCAGCTTTGGCGGGAGGGAGAATGAGCAGTTCTTC.

The chain employs TRBV7-2 and TRBJ1-4; the D gene is possibly TRBD1 (6 bases). V was trimmed by 7 bases and J by 10 bases, leaving 25 bases between them. The CDR3 contains 16 residues. From germline, CDR1 is SGHTA and CDR2 FQGNSA. The CDR3 is CASTLLGRGGGGKLFF. The DNA for the CDR3 is TGTGCCAGCACCCTACTGGGGAGGGGAGGGGGTGGAAAACTGTTTTTT.

This clonotype came up a few times. The rearrangement uses TRBV27 and TRBJ1-5; 8 bases map to TRBD1. This CDR3 spans 14 amino acids. V lost 8 bases to trimming and J lost 2 bases; unmatched junction nucleotides: 5. Germline loops: CDR1 MNHEY, CDR2 SMNVEV (reference sequence). The CDR3 coding sequence is TGTGCCAGCTGGACAGGGTTGGGCAATCAGCCCCAGCATTTT. Translation gives CASWTGLGNQPQHF.

A remark on this clonotype: Mismatch with germline at one junction end may stem from a read error. The CDR3 protein is CASSPTGRNTGELFF. CDR3 DNA: TGTGCCAGCAGTCCGACAGGGCGGAACACCGGGGAGCTGTTTTTT. V usage is TRBV10-3 and J usage is TRBJ2-2; the match to TRBD1 covers 7 bases. This CDR3 is built from 15 residues. Germline assignment: CDR1 ENHRY and CDR2 SYGVKD.

The chain carries TRBV6-5 and TRBJ1-2, with 10 bases identical to TRBD1. V shed 2 bases and J 5 bases; nucleotides not matched to a gene: 2. CDR1 is MNHEY and CDR2 is SVGAGI in the germline V gene. CDR3 length: 14 residues. The CDR3 spells CASSYRQGAYGYTF. DNA of the CDR3: TGTGCCAGCAGTTACCGACAGGGGGCGTATGGCTACACCTTC.

The chain joins TRBV20-1 to TRBJ1-2; tentative D call: TRBD1 (6 bases). The CDR3 extends over 15 amino acids. From germline, CDR1 is DFQATT and CDR2 SNEGSKA (reference sequence). Trimming took off 2 bases at V and 4 bases at J, with 17 bases between the two ends. The CDR3 nucleotides are TGCAGTGCTAGACCTCAGGGGAATCGGGTCTATGGCTACACCTTC. Its protein product is CSARPQGNRVYGYTF.

This chain joins TRBV2 and TRBJ2-3; 7 nucleotides agree with TRBD2. This CDR3 is built from 18 residues. Germline trimming cut 5 bases from V and 3 bases from J; bases unmatched to any gene: 17. Germline loops: CDR1 SNHLY, CDR2 FYNNEI. The CDR3 DNA reads TGTGCCAGCAGTTCCCCCGCTAGCGGATACCTAGGAACAGATACGCAGTATTTT. It yields the protein CASSSPASGYLGTDTQYF.

This clonotype is deemed large. The chain combines TRBV7-2 with TRBJ2-2; TRBD2 aligns across 7 bases. In germline, CDR1 is SGHTA, CDR2 FQGNSA. This CDR3 spans 14 amino acids. V lost 9 bases, J lost 5 bases, and 9 bases stayed unmatched. This chain's CDR3 is CASNPGGNTGELFF. CDR3 coding DNA: TGTGCCAGTAATCCGGGAGGAAATACCGGGGAGCTGTTTTTT.

This chain connects TRBV20-1 to TRBJ2-2; the D gene is possibly TRBD2 (6 bases). The germline V gene has CDR1 DFQATT and CDR2 SNEGSKA (reference sequence). The V end was cut by 3 bases, the J end by 0 bases, with 8 bases between. This CDR3 region has 14 residues. CDR3 sequence (DNA): TGCAGTGCTAGGGGACTCACGAACACCGGGGAGCTGTTTTTT. Translating it yields CSARGLTNTGELFF.

In this sample, this clonotype is medium-sized. In nucleotides, the CDR3 is TGTGCCAGCAGCTCAGGGATTGTCACTGAAGCTTTCTTT. It yields the protein CASSSGIVTEAFF. This rearrangement joins TRBV2 to TRBJ1-1, with D perhaps TRBD1 (5 bases). Germline V lookup: CDR1 SNHLY, CDR2 FYNNEI. The CDR3 runs 13 residues. V was trimmed by 6 bases and J by 4 bases, leaving 12 bases between them. Using reference TRBV2 and TRBJ1-1 for the parts outside the CDR3, the full variable domain is EPEVTQTPSHQVTQMGQEVILRCVPISNHLYFYWYRQILGQKVEFLVSFYNNEISEKSEIFDDQFSVERPDGSNFTLKIRSTKLEDSAMYFCASSSGIVTEAFFGQGTRLTVV.

V gene TRBV7-2 combines with J gene TRBJ2-7; TRBD2 agrees at 9 bases. The CDR3 consists of 15 residues. With V trimmed by 5 bases and J by 2 bases, 7 bases remained unmatched. Per the germline V gene, CDR1 is SGHTA and CDR2 is FQGNSA. The CDR3 DNA follows: TGTGCCAGCAGCCCGGGACTAGCAAATCCCTACGAGCAGTACTTC. Encoded protein: CASSPGLANPYEQYF.

The chain employs TRBV20-1 and TRBJ2-2, with a weak D call TRBD2 (6 bases). The ends were cut back, 3 bases at V and 1 base at J, with 6 bases in the middle. There are 13 residues in the CDR3. From germline, CDR1 is DFQATT and CDR2 SNEGSKA (reference sequence). CDR3 bases: TGCAGTGCTAGCGGGGGGAACACCGGGGAGCTGTTTTTT. Translated, it gives CSASGGNTGELFF.

The J gene is TRBJ2-5, the V gene TRBV11-2; D ambiguous. Trimming removed 5 bases from V and 1 base from J, with 23 bases in between. There are 18 residues in the CDR3. Germline CDR1 reads SGHAT; CDR2 reads FQNNGV. The CDR3 protein is CASSVLGRRRHIQETQYF. CDR3 bases: TGTGCCAGCAGCGTGCTGGGCAGACGTCGCCACATCCAAGAGACCCAGTACTTC. Full variable domain (outside the CDR3, taken from reference TRBV11-2 and TRBJ2-5): EAGVAQSPRYKIIEKRQSVAFWCNPISGHATLYWYQQILGQGPKLLIQFQNNGVVDDSQLPKDRFSAERLKGVDSTLKIQPAKLEDSAVYLCASSVLGRRRHIQETQYFGPGTRLLVL.

This clonotype is labeled as medium-sized (0.01 to 0.1%). This chain uses TRBV5-1 with TRBJ2-7; no reliable D call. The germline V gene encodes CDR1 SGHRS and CDR2 YFSETQ. CDR3 length equals 14 residues. The V end lost 0 bases, the J end lost 5 bases, and 12 bases lay between the germline ends. The CDR3 reads CASSLVVFGDEQYF. As DNA, the CDR3 is TGCGCCAGCAGCTTGGTAGTATTTGGCGACGAGCAGTACTTC.

V is TRBV12-3 or TRBV12-4 and J is TRBJ1-2; D is undetermined. The CDR3 covers 15 residues. Trimming shortened V by 0 bases and J by 6 bases, and 14 bases separated the two germline ends. The CDR3 region has the DNA TGTGCCAGCAGTTTAGCCCGTCGGTTACATCATGGCTACACCTTC. Translating it yields CASSLARRLHHGYTF.

The chain is built from TRBV4-1 and TRBJ1-6; TRBD1 might be the D (6 bases). This CDR3 comprises 16 residues. Looked up from germline, CDR1 is MGHRA and CDR2 is YSYEKL. V was trimmed by 1 base and J by 7 bases, leaving 14 bases between them. The CDR3: CASSQGWTELNSPLHF. The CDR3, as DNA: TGCGCCAGCAGCCAAGGATGGACAGAACTAAATTCACCCCTCCACTTT.

This chain links TRBV2 with TRBJ1-6; 7 nucleotides align to TRBD1. Germline CDR1 and CDR2: SNHLY and FYNNEI. V trimming: 10 bases; J trimming: 6 bases; junction bases outside the gene matches: 3. The CDR3 totals 12 residues. The CDR3 reads CAIRGVNSPLHF. In DNA form, the CDR3 reads TGTGCCATCAGGGGGGTTAATTCACCCCTCCACTTT.

The chain joins TRBV5-1 to TRBJ2-2; 14 bases are a match to TRBD2. The CDR3 totals 16 residues. The V gene's germline CDR1 is SGHRS and CDR2 YFSETQ. V lost 3 bases, J lost 7 bases, and 5 bases stayed unmatched. Written as DNA, the CDR3 is TGCGCCAGCAGCTCAGCGGGACTAGCGGGAGTCGGGGAGCTGTTTTTT. Its translation: CASSSAGLAGVGELFF.

The chain joins TRBV6-1 to TRBJ2-4; D is possibly TRBD2 (5 bases). Between the trimmed V and J ends, which lost 6 bases and 0 bases, there was a span of 9 bases. The CDR3 is made up of 14 amino acids. Germline lookup yields CDR1 MNHNS and CDR2 SASEGT. The CDR3 bases are TGTGCCAGCAGACTAGATCTAGCCAAAAACATTCAGTACTTC. It yields the protein CASRLDLAKNIQYF.